This T cell receptor beta chain is drawn from a study of CD8 T cells in ankylosing spondylitis. V was clipped by 5 bases and J by 8 bases, with 22 bases between them. Germline loops: CDR1 MDHEN, CDR2 SYDVKM. This CDR3 is built from 17 residues. TCRdb analysed the 5' RACE reads with MiXCR anew, one entry per CDR3 protein. Of roughly 35,000 distinct CDR3 sequences in the sample, 16% are singletons; the top ten hold roughly 45%. The sequence came from a male donor with ankylosing spondylitis or in good health (not recorded which). The sequenced sample was blood. The gene calls are TRBV28 and TRBJ1-6, with D tentatively TRBD1 (5 bases). The CDR3 bases are TGTGCCAGCAGTGGAAAACCTGGGGGGTCCGCGGATTCACCCCTCCACTTT. This translates into CASSGKPGGSADSPLHF.